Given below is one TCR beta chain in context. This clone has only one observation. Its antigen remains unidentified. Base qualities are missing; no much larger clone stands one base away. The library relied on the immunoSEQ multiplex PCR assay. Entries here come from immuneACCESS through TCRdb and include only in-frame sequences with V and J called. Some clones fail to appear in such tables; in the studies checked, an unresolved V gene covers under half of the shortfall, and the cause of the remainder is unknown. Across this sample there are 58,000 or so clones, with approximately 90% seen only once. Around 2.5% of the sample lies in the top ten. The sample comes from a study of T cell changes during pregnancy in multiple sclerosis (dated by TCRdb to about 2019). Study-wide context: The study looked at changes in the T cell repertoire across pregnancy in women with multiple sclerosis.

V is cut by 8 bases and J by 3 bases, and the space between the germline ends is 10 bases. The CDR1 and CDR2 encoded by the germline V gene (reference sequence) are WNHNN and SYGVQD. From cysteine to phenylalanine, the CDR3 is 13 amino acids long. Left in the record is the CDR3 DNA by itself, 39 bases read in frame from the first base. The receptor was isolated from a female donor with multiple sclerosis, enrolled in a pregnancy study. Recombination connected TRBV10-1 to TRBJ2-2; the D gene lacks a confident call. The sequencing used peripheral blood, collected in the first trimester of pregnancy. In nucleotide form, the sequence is TGCGCCAGCGAACCCCGAGACACCGGGGAGCTGTTTTTT. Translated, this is CASEPRDTGELFF.